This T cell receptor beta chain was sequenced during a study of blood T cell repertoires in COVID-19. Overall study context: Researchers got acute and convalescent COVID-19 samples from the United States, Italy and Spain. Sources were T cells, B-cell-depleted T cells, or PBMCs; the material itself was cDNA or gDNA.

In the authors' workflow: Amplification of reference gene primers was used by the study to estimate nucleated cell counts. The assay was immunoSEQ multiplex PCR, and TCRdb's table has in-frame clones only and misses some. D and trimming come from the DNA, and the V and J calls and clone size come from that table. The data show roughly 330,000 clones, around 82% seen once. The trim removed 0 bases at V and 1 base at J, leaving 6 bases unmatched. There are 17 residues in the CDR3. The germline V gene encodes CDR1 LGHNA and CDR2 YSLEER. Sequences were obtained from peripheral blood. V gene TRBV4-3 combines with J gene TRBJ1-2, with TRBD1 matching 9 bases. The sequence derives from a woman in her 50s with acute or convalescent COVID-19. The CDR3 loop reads CASSQDLGQGLNYGYTF. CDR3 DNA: TGCGCCAGCAGCCAAGATCTTGGACAGGGGCTTAACTATGGCTACACCTTC.